Shown below are 4 T cell receptor beta chains from a single sample sequenced in a study of regulatory T cells in long-lasting Graves disease. Sample time point: persistent/refractory GD, antithyroid drugs over 5 years with positive TRAb. Scientists built the TCR library using RNA that was extracted from PBMCs. Researchers made TCR beta libraries by using iRepertoire HTBI primers and running Arm-PCR on CDR3 regions. TCRdb redid the calling of the multiplex PCR reads with MiXCR, one entry per CDR3 protein. The sample lists approximately 400,000 distinct CDR3 sequences; roughly a quarter were seen once. The sequences come from peripheral blood mononuclear cells (PBMCs), collected when the disease was refractory, from a patient treated with antithyroid drugs. The receptors were sampled from a female donor with Graves disease.

The chain recombines TRBV28 with TRBJ2-2; 9 bases are shared with TRBD2. The CDR3 is 17 residues long. J lost 5 bases, V lost 4 bases, and 11 bases had no gene match. Germline V CDR1 and CDR2: MDHEN, SYDVKM. CDR3 loop: CASSWVSGRLKTGELFF. The CDR3 DNA sequence: TGTGCCAGCAGTTGGGTCAGCGGGAGGCTCAAAACCGGGGAGCTGTTTTTT. Drawing the rest from reference TRBV28 and TRBJ2-2, the complete variable domain is DVKVTQSSRYLVKRTGEKVFLECVQDMDHENMFWYRQDPGLGLRLIYFSYDVKMKEKGDIPEGYSVSREKKERFSLILESASTNQTSMYLCASSWVSGRLKTGELFFGEGSRLTVL.

This clonotype has a handful of counts. This rearrangement joins TRBV7-9 to TRBJ1-1, with a possible D match to TRBD1 (5 bases). Germline values: CDR1 SEHNR, CDR2 FQNEAQ (reference sequence). Trimming removed 0 bases at V and 8 bases at J, with 16 bases between. The CDR3 sequence is 15 residues long. In DNA form, the CDR3 reads TGTGCCAGCAGCTTAGCGGCAGGGAGGGGCGCGGAAGCTTTCTTT. This sequence encodes CASSLAAGRGAEAFF.

This clonotype was detected only a few times. The rearrangement links TRBV5-5 to TRBJ2-5; TRBD1 aligns across 7 bases. Germline V CDR1 and CDR2: SGHKS, YYEKEE (reference sequence). The trim removed 4 bases at V and 5 bases at J, leaving 5 bases unmatched. The CDR3 consists of 13 residues. The CDR3 loop reads CASSLDRLETQYF. The CDR3 DNA reads as TGTGCCAGCAGCCTGGACAGGCTCGAGACCCAGTACTTC.

In its sample, this clonotype was seen many times. The chain uses TRBV6-1 and TRBJ2-2; D not certain. This CDR3 spans 13 amino acids. Trimming cost V 3 bases and J 1 base, with 3 bases left between them. The V gene's germline CDR1 is MNHNS and CDR2 SASEGT. In DNA form, the CDR3 reads TGTGCCAGCAGTGATAGGAACACCGGGGAGCTGTTTTTT. It specifies CASSDRNTGELFF.